This TCR beta chain was obtained from a study of T cells in Graves' hyperthyroidism and ophthalmopathy. The germline CDR1 and CDR2 sequences are SGHVS and FNYEAQ. The CDR3 spans 16 residues. V shed 4 bases and J shed 2 bases, with 17 bases lying between them. Findings and limits, study-wide: Blood also held most thyroid clonotypes expanded beyond 0.001.

Researchers amplified the TCR beta CDR3 regions from RNA transcripts. The TCR CDR3 was amplified in a first-round RT-PCR using the HTBI primer set. TCRdb analysed the multiplex PCR reads with MiXCR anew, one entry per CDR3 protein. In the table there are 560,000 or so distinct CDR3 sequences, nearly 20% of which are singletons. This clonotype was seen more than once but under ten times. Its specificity is unknown. Diagnoses rested on clinical symptoms, serum thyroxine and TRAb, thyroid ultrasound and orbital computed tomography. The specimen sequenced was blood. This sequence joins TRBV7-6 and TRBJ2-5; D is perhaps TRBD1 or TRBD2 (6 bases each). The clonotype was recovered from a man in his forties with Graves' ophthalmopathy. The DNA for the CDR3 is TGTGCCAGCAGCTCCCAAGCTGGGGGGCAGCAAGAGACCCAGTACTTC. Amino acids: CASSSQAGGQQETQYF.